This TCR beta chain was profiled in a study of PD-L1 blockade in urothelial cancer. Study overall: About 90% of the 29 patients were males with bladder-origin urothelial cancer.

The germline V gene has CDR1 WSHSY and CDR2 SAAADI. The CDR3 runs to 14 residues. Deletions cut 6 bases from V and 5 bases from J, with 16 bases between. Assay used: immunoSEQ multiplex PCR; TCRdb lists only in-frame clones, some missing. The table has 29,000 or so clones, about 89% seen once. The receptor's source is a man aged 50 or older with urothelial cancer. Sequenced here: PBMCs, sampled around atezolizumab (anti-PD-L1) treatment. The chain is built from TRBV10-2 and TRBJ2-5, with D possibly being TRBD2 (6 bases). The CDR3 region has the DNA TGCGCCAGCAGCCGGAGCGGGCCGAGGGAGACCCAGTACTTC. This translates into CASSRSGPRETQYF.